These T cell receptor beta chains were read from a single sample in a study of blood T cell repertoires in COVID-19. Generated by immunoSEQ multiplex PCR, the TCRdb table keeps only in-frame clones and is missing some. The repertoire has around 340,000 clones, about 88% of them found once; the top ten carry roughly 7.2%. Sequencing input: peripheral blood. These receptors all stem from a woman in her sixties with COVID-19, enrolled during active disease. Each CDR3 is given with its conserved first and last residue. Each record gives: clone size, D gene, J gene, V gene, CDR3 DNA, CDR3 protein. D genes are given only for firm matches. Rows give clone size only sometimes, using once, few, many, or a class for an expanded clone.

>.|TRBD1|TRBJ1-4|TRBV5-1
TGCGCCAGCAGCGGGGGACAGGGAAGTGAAAAACTGTTTTTT
CASSGGQGSEKLFF
>few|TRBD1|TRBJ2-7|TRBV19
TGTGCCAGTAGGCGGACAGGGGCCTACGAGCAGTACTTC
CASRRTGAYEQYF
>few|.|TRBJ2-2|TRBV2
TGTGCCAGCAGTGAACGTATAGCCGGGGAGCTGTTTTTT
CASSERIAGELFF
>.|.|TRBJ2-5|TRBV4-3
TGCGCCAGCAGCCAAGAGGCTGGGGGGAAGACCCAGTACTTC
CASSQEAGGKTQYF
>.|TRBD1|TRBJ2-3|TRBV13
TGTGCCAGCAGCTTAAACAGGGGGTTGGGAGATACGCAGTATTTT
CASSLNRGLGDTQYF
>.|.|TRBJ1-6|TRBV4-3
TGCGCCAGCAGCCGGTGGGCGGGAGTCAATAATTCACCCCTCCACTTT
CASSRWAGVNNSPLHF
>.|TRBD2|TRBJ2-1|TRBV20-1
TGCAGTGCTAGTTCCCTCCTAGCGGAACATTACAATGAGCAGTTCTTC
CSASSLLAEHYNEQFF
>.|TRBD1|TRBJ1-3|TRBV13
TGTGCCAGCAGCTTCAAGGGGGCAGGGACAAACACCATATATTTT
CASSFKGAGTNTIYF
>.|TRBD2|TRBJ2-1|TRBV4-1
TGCGCCAGCAGCCAACTGGGACTAGCGGGGGGGCCAGGATCCTACAATGAGCAGTTCTTC
CASSQLGLAGGPGSYNEQFF
>.|TRBD2|TRBJ2-5|TRBV10-2
TGCGCCAGCTGGGGGGGACTAGCGGGGCTACAAGAGACCCAGTACTTC
CASWGGLAGLQETQYF
>.|.|TRBJ1-2|TRBV30
TGTGCCTGGAGTTTCGGACCGGGATATGGCTACACCTTC
CAWSFGPGYGYTF
>.|TRBD2|TRBJ2-7|TRBV9
TGTGCCAGCAGCCGAGCGGGGGGGTTCTACGAGCAGTACTTC
CASSRAGGFYEQYF
>.|.|TRBJ2-2|TRBV5-1
TGCGCCAGCAGCTTCCCAAGCTCCGGGACATATAACACCGGGGAGCTGTTTTTT
CASSFPSSGTYNTGELFF
>.|.|TRBJ1-6|TRBV27
TGTGCCAGCAGTTTATTTTATCAGGGGAATTCACCCCTCCACTTT
CASSLFYQGNSPLHF
>.|.|TRBJ2-5|TRBV19
TGTGCCAGTAATCCAGGGGAATTCGGCAAAGAGACCCAGTACTTC
CASNPGEFGKETQYF
>.|.|TRBJ1-2|TRBV20-1
TGCAGTGCTAGTACAGGGTCGCTTCGGGGCTTC
CSASTGSLRGF
>.|.|TRBJ2-7|TRBV30
TGTGCCTGGAGTAGTCTAGGAACCTACGAGCAGTACTTC
CAWSSLGTYEQYF
>.|.|TRBJ2-5|TRBV24-1
TGTGCCACCAGTGATCATCCGGGCCGAGGGCAAGAGACCCAGTACTTC
CATSDHPGRGQETQYF